This T cell receptor beta chain came from a study of response to subunit inactivated influenza vaccine. Study observations and caveats: The authors offered the suggestion that each seasonal influenza vaccination recruits few new T cells.

Unmatched junction bases numbered 6, after V lost 4 bases and J lost 6 bases. Germline V lookup: CDR1 SQVTM, CDR2 ANQGSEA. There are 14 residues in the CDR3. TCRdb called the RT-PCR reads again in MiXCR, with one record for every CDR3 protein. Of approximately 490,000 distinct CDR3 sequences in the sample, approximately 7.8% were seen once. Of note for this clonotype: Antigen: not known.

The receptor comes from a man aged 50-75 years who received an inactivated influenza vaccine. V usage is TRBV29-1 and J usage is TRBJ1-5; 10 bases fit TRBD1. Sequences were derived from PBMCs from blood, sampled less than 25 months after vaccination. The DNA for the CDR3 is TGCAGCGTTGGACAGGGGGCGAATGGTCAGCCCCAGCATTTT. This gives the protein CSVGQGANGQPQHF.